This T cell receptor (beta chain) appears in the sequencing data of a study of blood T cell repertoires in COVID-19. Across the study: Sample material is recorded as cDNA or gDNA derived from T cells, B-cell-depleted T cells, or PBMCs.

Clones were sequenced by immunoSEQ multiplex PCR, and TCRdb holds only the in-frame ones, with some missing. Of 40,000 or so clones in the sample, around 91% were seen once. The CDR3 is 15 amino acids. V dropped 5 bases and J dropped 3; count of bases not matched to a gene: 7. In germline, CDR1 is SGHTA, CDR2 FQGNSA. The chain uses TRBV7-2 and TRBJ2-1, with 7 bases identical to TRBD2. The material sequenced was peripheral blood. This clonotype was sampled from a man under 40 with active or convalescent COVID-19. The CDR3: CASSLQAGHYNEQFF. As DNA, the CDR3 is TGTGCCAGCAGCCTTCAAGCGGGGCACTACAATGAGCAGTTCTTC.